This TCR beta chain appears in the sequencing data of a study of blood T cells in healthy people across ages. In the case of this clonotype: Its matching antigen is unknown.

Combining a sample-barcoded 5' primer with a J-beta primer mix, a second PCR ran for roughly 6 to 11 cycles. TCRdb used MiXCR to reprocess the 5' RACE reads, holding one entry per CDR3 protein. This sample has over a million distinct CDR3 sequences; 45% occur once, and the top ten carry about 20%. Overall study results and limits: Fewer expanded clones and more diversity marked long-lived versus aged donors.

Extracted total RNA amounted to at least 5.5 micrograms for each sample. The CDR3 length is 16 residues. Per the germline V gene, CDR1 is MNHEY and CDR2 is SVGEGT. J lost 9 bases, V lost 2 bases, and 11 bases had no gene match. The TCR sequence derives from a woman aged 55-70 years in good health. V gene TRBV6-2 or TRBV6-3 combines with J gene TRBJ2-1, with 9 nucleotides matching TRBD2. Material: blood. The CDR3 sequence is CASSYGGRGHLAEQFF. Written as DNA, the CDR3 is TGTGCCAGCAGTTACGGCGGGAGGGGACACCTGGCTGAGCAGTTCTTC.